The rows below give T cell receptor beta chains drawn from one sample of a study of blood T cells in healthy people across ages. TCRdb redid the calling of the 5' RACE reads with MiXCR, one entry per CDR3 protein. The profile covers about 1 million distinct CDR3 sequences, with 35% to 55% appearing a single time and 15% to 20% taken by the ten largest. The sequenced sample was blood. The receptor set was obtained from a woman between 55 and 75 years old in good health. Both conserved end residues are part of each CDR3. Fields, in order: V gene, clone size, D gene, J gene, CDR3 DNA, CDR3 protein. D genes are given only for firm matches. Only some rows state a clone size, as once, few, many or a class for expanded clones.

v_gene: TRBV18
abundance: .
d_gene: .
j_gene: TRBJ2-5
CDR3nt: TGTGCCAGCTCACCAGGCCTGGAGCAGACTCTGGGAAAGACCCAGTACTTC
CDR3aa: CASSPGLEQTLGKTQYF

v_gene: TRBV21-1
abundance: .
d_gene: .
j_gene: TRBJ2-5
CDR3nt: TGTGCCAGCAAGTGGCGGTATGTGCAGTACTTC
CDR3aa: CASKWRYVQYF

v_gene: TRBV20-1
abundance: .
d_gene: .
j_gene: TRBJ1-2
CDR3nt: TGCAGTGCTGAGCCGAGTTTTGGGGACGACTATGGCTACACCTTC
CDR3aa: CSAEPSFGDDYGYTF

v_gene: TRBV29-1
abundance: many
d_gene: .
j_gene: TRBJ2-7
CDR3nt: TGCAGCGTGCGGACAGAGAGCTCCTACGAGCAGTACTTC
CDR3aa: CSVRTESSYEQYF

v_gene: TRBV7-9
abundance: few
d_gene: TRBD2
j_gene: TRBJ2-1
CDR3nt: TGTGCCAGCAACAGCCTTCTAGCGGGAGTTTACAATGAGCAGTTCTTC
CDR3aa: CASNSLLAGVYNEQFF

v_gene: TRBV12-3/TRBV12-4
abundance: once
d_gene: TRBD1
j_gene: TRBJ1-5
CDR3nt: TGTGCCAGCAATAACAGGGGAGGAGACCAGCCCCAGCATTTT
CDR3aa: CASNNRGGDQPQHF

v_gene: TRBV29-1
abundance: .
d_gene: .
j_gene: TRBJ2-7
CDR3nt: TGCAGCGTTCTAGCGCCATCCTACGAGCAGTACTTC
CDR3aa: CSVLAPSYEQYF

v_gene: TRBV27
abundance: few
d_gene: .
j_gene: TRBJ2-3
CDR3nt: TGTGCCAGCAGCTCCCCCTCTAGGGAATTAAGAGATACGCAGTATTTT
CDR3aa: CASSSPSRELRDTQYF

v_gene: TRBV24-1
abundance: .
d_gene: TRBD1
j_gene: TRBJ2-3
CDR3nt: TGTGCCACCAGTGACCTGGACAGGGGGCGGCGTAAAGATACGCAGTATTTT
CDR3aa: CATSDLDRGRRKDTQYF

v_gene: TRBV25-1
abundance: .
d_gene: .
j_gene: TRBJ1-1
CDR3nt: TGTGCCAGCAGTGAGTGGGGAAACACTGAAGCTTTCTTT
CDR3aa: CASSEWGNTEAFF

v_gene: TRBV7-8
abundance: few
d_gene: .
j_gene: TRBJ1-2
CDR3nt: TGTGCCAGCAGCCCCCTAGGACAACAAGCTAACTATGGCTACACCTTC
CDR3aa: CASSPLGQQANYGYTF

v_gene: TRBV6-1
abundance: .
d_gene: .
j_gene: TRBJ1-5
CDR3nt: TGTGCCAGCAGTGAACGGAGAAATAGCAATCAGCCCCAGCATTTT
CDR3aa: CASSERRNSNQPQHF

v_gene: TRBV6-6
abundance: few
d_gene: .
j_gene: TRBJ2-7
CDR3nt: TGTGCCAGCAGCCGATCCCTGGACAGCTCCTACGAGCAGTACTTC
CDR3aa: CASSRSLDSSYEQYF

v_gene: TRBV7-2
abundance: few
d_gene: .
j_gene: TRBJ1-5
CDR3nt: TGTGCCAGCAGCTTAAGCACAGCTAGCAATCAGCCCCAGCATTTT
CDR3aa: CASSLSTASNQPQHF

v_gene: TRBV12-3/TRBV12-4
abundance: .
d_gene: .
j_gene: TRBJ1-6
CDR3nt: TGTGCCAGCAGTTTAGGGTCGGTTTCACCCCTCCACTTT
CDR3aa: CASSLGSVSPLHF

v_gene: TRBV12-3/TRBV12-4
abundance: .
d_gene: TRBD1
j_gene: TRBJ2-1
CDR3nt: TGTGCCAGCAGGGTTCGACAGGGCCCTGCGTCCTACAATGAGCAGTTCTTC
CDR3aa: CASRVRQGPASYNEQFF

v_gene: TRBV29-1
abundance: .
d_gene: .
j_gene: TRBJ2-7
CDR3nt: TGCAGCGTTGCAGGGGGGGGAACCTACGAGCAGTACTTC
CDR3aa: CSVAGGGTYEQYF